Below are 31 T cell receptor beta chains sequenced from a single sample in a study of neurological immune-mediated disorders. MiXCR, run by TCRdb on the 5' RACE reads, gives a single entry per CDR3 protein. This sample yields more than 70,000 distinct CDR3 sequences, of which roughly a tenth are seen a single time; more than 9% belongs to the top ten. The time point: longitudinal time-point 1 (baseline). Sequenced input: PBMCs. The origin of the receptors is a man under 40 in good health.

For this clonotype: A read error is possible here, since a much larger clone lies one base away. CDR3 coding DNA: TGTGCCTCGGCTAGCGGGAGGACTGACTACAATGAGCAGTTCTTC. Translation: CASASGRTDYNEQFF. The chain is built from TRBV28 and TRBJ2-1, with 11 bases aligning to TRBD2. Losses at the gene ends were 11 bases for V and 3 bases for J; bases not matched to a gene: 9. Germline CDR1 MDHEN, CDR2 SYDVKM. This CDR3 is 15 amino acids long.

This clonotype was counted at least ten times. This chain links TRBV7-9 with TRBJ2-7; D possibly uses TRBD1 or TRBD2 (8 bases each). The CDR3 is made up of 15 amino acids. Trimming took 4 bases from V and 2 from J, leaving 15 bases between them. The germline CDR1 and CDR2 sequences are SEHNR and FQNEAQ (reference sequence). The CDR3 loop reads CASSSGGGQAYEQYF. For the CDR3, the DNA is TGTGCCAGCAGCTCGGGGGGGGGACAGGCCTACGAGCAGTACTTC.

This clonotype was detected ten times or more. This chain's CDR3 is CSARVREGTLAGGPGETQYF. CDR3 sequence (DNA): TGCAGTGCTAGAGTCCGGGAAGGGACACTAGCGGGAGGGCCTGGAGAGACCCAGTACTTC. The chain uses TRBV20-1 and TRBJ2-5; 13 bases are a match to TRBD2. Germline V lookup: CDR1 DFQATT, CDR2 SNEGSKA (reference sequence). The CDR3 covers 20 residues. V lost 1 base to trimming and J lost 4 bases; unmatched junction nucleotides: 18.

This clonotype showed up many times. The chain is built from TRBV21-1 and TRBJ2-5. TRBV21-1 is a pseudogene. The CDR3 length is 13 residues. The CDR3 is CASSKGYQETQYF. The CDR3 coding sequence is TGTGCCAGCAGCAAAGGATACCAAGAGACCCAGTACTTC.

This clonotype appeared many times. The chain uses TRBV29-1 and TRBJ2-3; 9 bases are shared with TRBD2. CDR3 length: 15 amino acids. The germline gives CDR1 SQVTM, CDR2 ANQGSEA. V was clipped by 4 bases and J by 2 bases; unmatched bases: 7. CDR3 protein: CSVVAGASFTDTQYF. DNA for the CDR3: TGCAGCGTTGTAGCGGGAGCTTCATTCACAGATACGCAGTATTTT.

The sample holds many counts of this clonotype. The chain is built from TRBV15 and TRBJ2-4; D is undetermined. V gave up 10 bases and J gave up 6 bases, with 28 bases separating them. Germline CDR1 and CDR2: LNHNV and YYDKDF (reference sequence). This CDR3 is 17 amino acids long. CDR3 in DNA: TGTGCCATCCAACTGAGTGACCAGCCTGAGTTTTCAAACATTCAGTACTTC. Protein sequence: CAIQLSDQPEFSNIQYF.

This clonotype occurred many times. The chain combines TRBV29-1 with TRBJ1-4; TRBD1 might be the D (6 bases). Trimming stripped 1 base from V and 5 bases from J, with 11 bases between. Germline loops: CDR1 SQVTM, CDR2 ANQGSEA. The CDR3 sequence is 14 residues long. CDR3 protein: CSVEGTATNEKLFF. CDR3 nucleotides: TGCAGCGTTGAAGGGACAGCCACAAATGAAAAACTGTTTTTT.

This clonotype has a count of ten or more. This chain links TRBV20-1 with TRBJ2-1, with D possibly being TRBD2 (5 bases). The CDR3 covers 15 residues. Germline CDR1 is DFQATT and CDR2 is SNEGSKA (reference sequence). The germline V and J ends were trimmed by 1 base and 3 bases, with 13 bases remaining between them. CDR3 residues: CSARAESEGYNEQFF. Written as DNA, the CDR3 is TGCAGTGCTAGAGCAGAAAGCGAGGGCTACAATGAGCAGTTCTTC.

With respect to this clonotype: A read error may be the cause here, since a much bigger clone is one base away. J is TRBJ2-2 and V is TRBV10-1; D is perhaps TRBD1 (5 bases). V shed 6 bases and J shed 2 bases, with 7 bases lying between them. Looked up from germline, CDR1 is WNHNN and CDR2 is SYGVQD (reference sequence). CDR3 size: 13 residues. The CDR3 loop is CASSQGNTGELFF. Written as DNA, the CDR3 is TGCGCCAGCAGCCAGGGAAACACCGGGGAGCTGTTTTTT.

This clonotype was observed a handful of times. The chain links TRBV11-1 to TRBJ1-6, with a possible D match to TRBD1 (6 bases). The CDR3 totals 14 residues. V gave up 5 bases and J gave up 8 bases, with 13 bases separating them. The germline CDR1 and CDR2 sequences are SGHAT and FQDESV (reference sequence). CDR3 protein: CASSRTYRDSPLHF. The CDR3 coding sequence is TGTGCCAGCAGCAGAACCTACAGGGATTCACCCCTCCACTTT.

In its sample, this clonotype was seen many times. This chain links TRBV5-1 with TRBJ2-7; 9 bases agree with TRBD2. The CDR3 loop spans 16 amino acids. CDR1 is SGHRS, CDR2 YFSETQ, per germline. The ends lost 1 base at V and 0 bases at J; junction bases unmatched: 5. This chain's CDR3 is CASSLTTSGNSYEQYF. As DNA, the CDR3 is TGCGCCAGCAGCTTGACGACTAGCGGAAACTCCTACGAGCAGTACTTC.

With regard to this clonotype: At one boundary the junction diverges from the germline segment, which might be a read error. The rearrangement links TRBV20-1 to TRBJ2-5; 9 nucleotides match TRBD1. The CDR3 has 15 amino acids. Germline CDR1 is DFQATT and CDR2 is SNEGSKA (reference sequence). This CDR3 is CSARDERTGAETKYF. CDR3 DNA sequence: TGCAGTGCTAGAGATGAGAGGACAGGGGCTGAGACCAAGTACTTC.

This clonotype was observed at least ten times. The rearrangement joins TRBV6-5 to TRBJ2-7, with D unclear. Germline V gene sequence: CDR1 MNHEY, CDR2 SVGAGI. There are 13 residues in the CDR3. V was clipped by 6 bases and J by 2 bases, with 11 bases between them. CDR3 residues: CASSRAAPYEQYF. In DNA form, the CDR3 reads TGTGCCAGCAGCCGGGCGGCGCCCTACGAGCAGTACTTC.

This clonotype was found many times. J is TRBJ1-5 and V is TRBV29-1; D not certain. The length of the CDR3 is 10 residues. The germline V and J ends were trimmed by 6 bases and 5 bases, with 5 bases remaining between them. Germline lookup yields CDR1 SQVTM and CDR2 ANQGSEA. The CDR3 spells CSVGDQPQHF. The CDR3 region has the DNA TGCAGCGTCGGTGATCAGCCCCAGCATTTT.

The V gene is TRBV6-1, the J gene TRBJ1-5; the match to TRBD1 covers 7 bases. The length of the CDR3 is 14 residues. The germline gives CDR1 MNHNS, CDR2 SASEGT. J lost 1 base, V lost 6 bases, and 3 bases had no gene match. The CDR3 DNA follows: TGTGCCAGCAGCAAGACAGGGAGCAATCAGCCCCAGCATTTT. Translation: CASSKTGSNQPQHF.

This clonotype came up many times. The J gene is TRBJ2-1, the V gene TRBV6-6; D perhaps matches TRBD1 (5 bases). Trimming pared 5 bases from V and 5 bases from J, leaving 10 bases between. The germline CDR1 and CDR2 sequences are MNHNY and SVGAGI (reference sequence). The CDR3 is made up of 13 amino acids. CDR3 residues: CASSTGQDNEQFF. The CDR3 DNA reads TGTGCCAGCAGTACCGGACAAGACAATGAGCAGTTCTTC.

This clonotype was seen repeatedly, ten times or more. This chain joins TRBV5-4 and TRBJ2-7; TRBD1 matches 8 bases. V trimming: 6 bases; J trimming: 1 base; junction bases outside the gene matches: 12. The CDR3 is 16 amino acids. CDR1 is SGHNT and CDR2 is YYREEE in the germline V gene (reference sequence). CDR3 residues: CASNRGGTGGSYEQYF. CDR3 nucleotide sequence: TGTGCCAGCAACCGAGGGGGGACAGGAGGTTCCTACGAGCAGTACTTC.

This clonotype was recorded many times. At one end, the junction sequence differs from germline, possibly due to a read error. The chain employs TRBV11-1 and TRBJ2-1; 11 bases fit TRBD2. This CDR3 comprises 12 residues. In germline, CDR1 is SGHAT, CDR2 FQDESV (reference sequence). CDR3 region: CASSPGTSGATF. CDR3 coding DNA: TGTGCCAGCAGCCCCGGGACTAGCGGCGCAACCTTC.

The table lists this clonotype with many counts. V usage is TRBV12-3 or TRBV12-4 and J usage is TRBJ2-2; 9 bases are a match to TRBD2. The CDR3 is 15 amino acids. Germline trimming cut 3 bases from V and 7 bases from J; bases unmatched to any gene: 6. Here the CDR3 DNA reads TGTGCCAGCAGTTTCGGCGGGAGGGCCAGCGGGGAGCTGTTTTTT. It codes for CASSFGGRASGELFF.

The genes are TRBV6-1 and TRBJ2-6, with a possible D match to TRBD1 (6 bases). The V and J ends lost 0 bases and 4 bases respectively, with 7 bases between them. Germline V gene data show CDR1 as MNHNS and CDR2 as SASEGT. There are 15 residues in the CDR3. DNA for the CDR3: TGTGCCAGCAGTGAAGCGCAGGGGGGGGCCAACGTCCTGACTTTC. The encoded protein is CASSEAQGGANVLTF.

This clonotype was picked up many times. V is TRBV5-1 and J is TRBJ2-5; TRBD1 matches 8 bases. This CDR3 spans 14 amino acids. V gave up 3 bases and J gave up 1 base; unmatched junction bases: 2. Germline V CDR1 and CDR2: SGHRS, YFSETQ. In DNA, the CDR3 is TGCGCCAGCAGCTCGGGACAGGCCCAAGAGACCCAGTACTTC. This gives the protein CASSSGQAQETQYF.

This clonotype appeared many times. The rearrangement links TRBV9 to TRBJ2-1; D gene ambiguous. The germline gives CDR1 SGDLS, CDR2 YYNGEE. CDR3 length equals 13 residues. Trimming removed 0 bases at V and 3 bases at J, with 4 bases between. The DNA for the CDR3 is TGTGCCAGCAGCGTAGCCGACTACAATGAGCAGTTCTTC. Protein sequence: CASSVADYNEQFF.

This clonotype has at least ten counts. The V call is TRBV7-6, the J call TRBJ2-1; TRBD2 aligns across 7 bases. CDR3 length: 16 amino acids. With V trimmed by 0 bases and J by 5 bases, 7 bases remained unmatched. In germline, CDR1 is SGHVS, CDR2 FNYEAQ. The CDR3 spells CASSLAWASGNNEQFF. In DNA form, the CDR3 reads TGTGCCAGCAGCTTAGCGTGGGCTAGCGGAAACAATGAGCAGTTCTTC.

This clonotype was picked up many times. The V and J genes are TRBV10-3 and TRBJ1-1; D perhaps matches TRBD1 (6 bases). Trimming removed 6 bases from V and 1 base from J, with 12 bases in between. Per the germline V gene, CDR1 is ENHRY and CDR2 is SYGVKD. The CDR3 length is 14 residues. The CDR3 spells CAISLGQGNTEAFF. The CDR3 region has the DNA TGTGCCATCAGCTTGGGACAAGGGAACACTGAAGCTTTCTTT.

This clonotype was seen ten or more times. The rearrangement uses TRBV6-5 and TRBJ1-6; D is possibly TRBD1 (5 bases). The CDR3 is 18 residues long. Germline V CDR1 and CDR2: MNHEY, SVGAGI. V was trimmed by 0 bases and J by 7 bases, leaving 19 bases between them. DNA for the CDR3: TGTGCCAGCAGTTACTCGAGTGTCCAACCTTGGGGGAATTCACCCCTCCACTTT. Protein product: CASSYSSVQPWGNSPLHF.

This clonotype was counted ten times or more. V is TRBV20-1 and J is TRBJ2-1, with 11 bases matching TRBD2. The CDR3 sequence is 17 residues long. Germline V gives CDR1 DFQATT, CDR2 SNEGSKA (reference sequence). The V and J ends lost 0 bases and 7 bases, in that order; junction bases with no gene match: 11. The CDR3 nucleotides read TGCAGTGCTAGAGATTCTGACACTAGCGGGAGTGGGAATGAGCAGTTCTTC. Translated, it gives CSARDSDTSGSGNEQFF.

This clonotype was seen repeatedly, ten times or more. This chain joins TRBV5-1 and TRBJ1-4; 7 nucleotides line up with TRBD1. V trimming: 5 bases; J trimming: 4 bases; junction bases outside the gene matches: 8. Germline-derived CDR1 and CDR2 are SGHRS and YFSETQ. This CDR3 spans 15 amino acids. CDR3 amino acids: CASRSTGEHNEKLFF. The DNA for the CDR3 is TGCGCCAGCAGGAGCACAGGGGAGCATAATGAAAAACTGTTTTTT. The variable domain in full, with the rest retrieved from reference TRBV5-1 and TRBJ1-4, is KAGVTQTPRYLIKTRGQQVTLSCSPISGHRSVSWYQQTPGQGLQFLFEYFSETQRNKGNFPGRFSGRQFSNSRSEMNVSTLELGDSALYLCASRSTGEHNEKLFFGSGTQLSVL.

This clonotype has a count of ten or more. The rearrangement joins TRBV7-3 to TRBJ2-1; 14 bases are shared with TRBD2. The junction had 11 bases not matched to a gene; V was cut back by 4 bases and J by 3 bases. The CDR3 is 19 amino acids. Germline V gene sequence: CDR1 SGHTA, CDR2 FQGTGA. For the CDR3, the DNA is TGTGCCAGCAGCTCCCCGGGACTAGCGGGAGAACGATACTACAATGAGCAGTTCTTC. This encodes CASSSPGLAGERYYNEQFF.

This clonotype was counted at least ten times. The chain recombines TRBV29-1 with TRBJ1-1; D gene ambiguous. The germline V gene has CDR1 SQVTM and CDR2 ANQGSEA. The CDR3 runs 13 residues. Trimming shortened V by 3 bases and J by 4 bases, and 12 bases separated the two germline ends. The CDR3 coding sequence is TGCAGCGTTGATCGTTCGGGGTTCACTGAAGCTTTCTTT. Amino acids: CSVDRSGFTEAFF.

This clonotype occurred many times. The V and J genes are TRBV6-6 and TRBJ2-1, with D uncertain. The CDR3 has 10 residues. V was cut by 6 bases and J by 5 bases, with 2 bases left in between. Germline CDR1 reads MNHNY; CDR2 reads SVGAGI (reference sequence). The DNA for the CDR3 is TGTGCCAGCAGGGACAATGAGCAGTTCTTC. Its protein is CASRDNEQFF.

This clonotype appeared many times. DNA of the CDR3: TGCAGCGTTGAAGATATCTCAGATACGCAGTATTTT. Amino acid sequence: CSVEDISDTQYF. This sequence joins TRBV29-1 and TRBJ2-3; no firm D call. In germline, CDR1 is SQVTM, CDR2 ANQGSEA. V was shortened by 0 bases and J by 4 bases, with 5 bases between the two germline ends. The CDR3 is 12 amino acids.